These T cell receptor beta chains were read from a single sample in a study of blood T cells in healthy people across ages. Each CDR3 protein gets one entry after TCRdb re-called the 5' RACE reads with MiXCR. The sample shows about 730,000 distinct CDR3 sequences, about 40% of them seen only once. Sequenced input: blood. The receptor set was obtained from an older woman in good health. Both conserved end residues are part of each CDR3. D genes are given only for firm matches. Size is omitted from some rows. Given values are once, few, many or a class for expanded clones.

len: 15; v_gene: TRBV12-3/TRBV12-4; d_gene: TRBD1; j_gene: TRBJ2-5; abundance: few; CDR3aa: CASSSKQGARETQYF; CDR3nt: TGTGCCAGCAGTTCTAAACAGGGGGCTAGAGAGACCCAGTACTTC
len: 17; v_gene: TRBV4-1; d_gene: NA; j_gene: TRBJ2-7; abundance: NA; CDR3aa: CASSQGRFDPSSYEQYF; CDR3nt: TGCGCCAGCAGCCAAGGGCGGTTCGATCCTTCCTCCTACGAGCAGTACTTC
len: 14; v_gene: TRBV5-1; d_gene: TRBD2; j_gene: TRBJ2-7; abundance: few; CDR3aa: CASSITKAGDEQYF; CDR3nt: TGCGCCAGCAGCATCACGAAAGCGGGAGACGAGCAGTACTTC
len: 14; v_gene: TRBV27; d_gene: TRBD1; j_gene: TRBJ1-2; abundance: NA; CDR3aa: CAGSSDRAYYGYTF; CDR3nt: TGTGCCGGCAGTTCGGACAGGGCCTATTATGGCTACACCTTC
len: 13; v_gene: TRBV7-9; d_gene: NA; j_gene: TRBJ1-5; abundance: NA; CDR3aa: CATRGGQNQPQHF; CDR3nt: TGTGCCACCCGAGGCGGGCAGAATCAGCCCCAGCATTTT
len: 16; v_gene: TRBV7-9; d_gene: NA; j_gene: TRBJ2-5; abundance: once; CDR3aa: CASSLALALVKETQYF; CDR3nt: TGTGCCAGCAGCTTAGCGCTCGCGTTAGTTAAGGAGACCCAGTACTTC
len: 13; v_gene: TRBV2; d_gene: NA; j_gene: TRBJ2-1; abundance: few; CDR3aa: CASVGGIYNEQFF; CDR3nt: TGTGCCAGCGTTGGGGGGATTTACAATGAGCAGTTCTTC
len: 15; v_gene: TRBV27; d_gene: TRBD1; j_gene: TRBJ2-7; abundance: NA; CDR3aa: CASSPTGYNSYEQYF; CDR3nt: TGTGCCAGCAGTCCGACAGGGTACAACTCCTACGAGCAGTACTTC
len: 15; v_gene: TRBV28; d_gene: TRBD2; j_gene: TRBJ2-1; abundance: few; CDR3aa: CASSTLAENYNEQFF; CDR3nt: TGTGCCAGCAGCACACTAGCGGAAAATTACAATGAGCAGTTCTTC
len: 16; v_gene: TRBV15; d_gene: TRBD2; j_gene: TRBJ2-5; abundance: NA; CDR3aa: CATSRGASGRGETQYF; CDR3nt: TGTGCCACCAGCAGAGGGGCTAGCGGGAGAGGAGAGACCCAGTACTTC
len: 16; v_gene: TRBV28; d_gene: TRBD1; j_gene: TRBJ2-1; abundance: NA; CDR3aa: CASSPERGRAYNEQFF; CDR3nt: TGTGCCAGCAGTCCAGAAAGGGGGCGAGCCTACAATGAGCAGTTCTTC
len: 14; v_gene: TRBV2; d_gene: TRBD2; j_gene: TRBJ2-3; abundance: NA; CDR3aa: CASSLSGGKDTQYF; CDR3nt: TGTGCCAGCAGTTTGTCGGGGGGGAAGGATACGCAGTATTTT
len: 15; v_gene: TRBV7-6; d_gene: NA; j_gene: TRBJ1-2; abundance: NA; CDR3aa: CASGLGGSRNYGYTF; CDR3nt: TGTGCCAGCGGCTTAGGGGGGTCCCGCAACTATGGCTACACCTTC
len: 14; v_gene: TRBV29-1; d_gene: NA; j_gene: TRBJ2-3; abundance: few; CDR3aa: CSVDLGQSTDTQYF; CDR3nt: TGCAGCGTTGATTTGGGGCAAAGCACAGATACGCAGTATTTT
len: 16; v_gene: TRBV7-3; d_gene: TRBD2; j_gene: TRBJ2-5; abundance: NA; CDR3aa: CASSPTLAGLYNEQYF; CDR3nt: TGTGCCAGCAGCCCCACGCTAGCGGGACTATACAATGAGCAGTACTTC
len: 14; v_gene: TRBV20-1; d_gene: NA; j_gene: TRBJ2-3; abundance: NA; CDR3aa: CSARVSDSTDTQYF; CDR3nt: TGCAGTGCTAGAGTCAGCGATAGCACAGATACGCAGTATTTT
len: 14; v_gene: TRBV4-3; d_gene: NA; j_gene: TRBJ2-3; abundance: few; CDR3aa: CASSPDSPMDTQYF; CDR3nt: TGCGCCAGCAGCCCGGACAGCCCCATGGATACGCAGTATTTT
len: 17; v_gene: TRBV20-1; d_gene: NA; j_gene: TRBJ2-7; abundance: NA; CDR3aa: CSARDRKKSRTGFEQYF; CDR3nt: TGCAGTGCTAGAGATCGGAAAAAGTCCCGAACAGGTTTCGAGCAGTACTTC
len: 12; v_gene: TRBV10-3; d_gene: NA; j_gene: TRBJ1-2; abundance: NA; CDR3aa: CAISEKGRGYTF; CDR3nt: TGTGCCATCAGTGAGAAAGGCAGGGGCTACACCTTC
len: 13; v_gene: TRBV29-1; d_gene: NA; j_gene: TRBJ2-2; abundance: NA; CDR3aa: CSAWRPPTGELFF; CDR3nt: TGCAGCGCCTGGAGACCACCCACCGGGGAGCTGTTTTTT
len: 17; v_gene: TRBV6-5; d_gene: TRBD2; j_gene: TRBJ2-1; abundance: NA; CDR3aa: CASSYSVAGGPSNEQFF; CDR3nt: TGTGCCAGCAGTTACTCAGTAGCGGGAGGCCCCTCCAATGAGCAGTTCTTC
len: 17; v_gene: TRBV20-1; d_gene: NA; j_gene: TRBJ2-1; abundance: NA; CDR3aa: CSARDVSGYISYNEQFF; CDR3nt: TGCAGTGCTAGGGACGTTAGCGGCTATATCTCCTACAATGAGCAGTTCTTC
len: 15; v_gene: TRBV5-5; d_gene: NA; j_gene: TRBJ2-7; abundance: NA; CDR3aa: CASSLAGSSDNEQYF; CDR3nt: TGTGCCAGCAGCTTGGCCGGGAGTTCCGACAATGAGCAGTACTTC
len: 14; v_gene: TRBV7-6; d_gene: TRBD1; j_gene: TRBJ1-4; abundance: few; CDR3aa: CASSLGQDGEKLFF; CDR3nt: TGTGCCAGCAGCTTGGGACAGGATGGAGAAAAACTGTTTTTT
len: 15; v_gene: TRBV2; d_gene: NA; j_gene: TRBJ1-2; abundance: NA; CDR3aa: CASSEVGQMNYGYTF; CDR3nt: TGTGCCAGCAGTGAGGTCGGACAAATGAACTATGGCTACACCTTC
len: 13; v_gene: TRBV4-2; d_gene: NA; j_gene: TRBJ2-3; abundance: many; CDR3aa: CASQGLGGDTQYF; CDR3nt: TGTGCCAGCCAAGGACTGGGGGGAGATACGCAGTATTTT
len: 16; v_gene: TRBV21-1; d_gene: NA; j_gene: TRBJ2-7; abundance: once; CDR3aa: CASSPPRGLTGHEQYF; CDR3nt: TGTGCCAGCAGCCCCCCCAGGGGGCTCACGGGCCACGAGCAGTACTTC
len: 15; v_gene: TRBV5-1; d_gene: NA; j_gene: TRBJ2-3; abundance: many; CDR3aa: CASSLGGQTTDTQYF; CDR3nt: TGCGCCAGCAGCTTGGGGGGACAAACCACAGATACGCAGTATTTT
len: 16; v_gene: TRBV9; d_gene: TRBD2; j_gene: TRBJ2-2; abundance: NA; CDR3aa: CASSVGSGRATGELFF; CDR3nt: TGTGCCAGCAGCGTAGGGAGCGGGAGGGCAACCGGGGAGCTGTTTTTT
len: 13; v_gene: TRBV15; d_gene: NA; j_gene: TRBJ1-5; abundance: few; CDR3aa: CATSRETDQPQHF; CDR3nt: TGTGCCACCAGCAGGGAAACAGATCAGCCCCAGCATTTT
len: 20; v_gene: TRBV3-1; d_gene: NA; j_gene: TRBJ1-5; abundance: few; CDR3aa: CASSQGMGLSRMGGNQPQHF; CDR3nt: TGTGCCAGCAGCCAAGGGATGGGACTTTCCAGGATGGGCGGCAATCAGCCCCAGCATTTT
len: 15; v_gene: TRBV6-2/TRBV6-3; d_gene: TRBD2; j_gene: TRBJ2-3; abundance: NA; CDR3aa: CASSYAGVSTDTQYF; CDR3nt: TGTGCCAGCAGTTACGCGGGGGTTAGCACAGATACGCAGTATTTT
len: 15; v_gene: TRBV7-8; d_gene: NA; j_gene: TRBJ2-5; abundance: many; CDR3aa: CASSLGAGPQETQYF; CDR3nt: TGTGCCAGCAGCTTAGGTGCTGGGCCCCAAGAGACCCAGTACTTC
len: 12; v_gene: TRBV3-1; d_gene: NA; j_gene: TRBJ1-2; abundance: few; CDR3aa: CASSQAFGGYTF; CDR3nt: TGTGCCAGCAGCCAAGCTTTCGGGGGCTACACCTTC
len: 15; v_gene: TRBV27; d_gene: TRBD2; j_gene: TRBJ2-1; abundance: NA; CDR3aa: CASSLRTSVNNEQFF; CDR3nt: TGTGCCAGCAGTTTGAGGACTAGCGTTAACAATGAGCAGTTCTTC
len: 17; v_gene: TRBV7-9; d_gene: TRBD2; j_gene: TRBJ2-5; abundance: few; CDR3aa: CASSFGTSGAHQETQYF; CDR3nt: TGTGCCAGCAGCTTTGGAACTAGCGGGGCACACCAAGAGACCCAGTACTTC
len: 16; v_gene: TRBV6-6; d_gene: NA; j_gene: TRBJ1-5; abundance: few; CDR3aa: CASSYSGRASNQPQHF; CDR3nt: TGTGCCAGCAGTTACTCGGGCAGGGCCTCCAATCAGCCCCAGCATTTT
len: 16; v_gene: TRBV27; d_gene: NA; j_gene: TRBJ1-5; abundance: NA; CDR3aa: CASSSVGALSNQPQHF; CDR3nt: TGTGCCAGCAGTTCCGTTGGGGCCCTAAGCAATCAGCCCCAGCATTTT
len: 13; v_gene: TRBV20-1; d_gene: NA; j_gene: TRBJ2-7; abundance: NA; CDR3aa: CSAADRTTYEQYF; CDR3nt: TGCAGTGCTGCCGACCGTACCACCTACGAGCAGTACTTC
len: 17; v_gene: TRBV30; d_gene: NA; j_gene: TRBJ2-7; abundance: NA; CDR3aa: CAWSAAPGSFIYNEQYF; CDR3nt: TGTGCCTGGAGCGCTGCTCCCGGGTCCTTCATCTACAATGAGCAGTACTTC
len: 15; v_gene: TRBV18; d_gene: TRBD2; j_gene: TRBJ2-3; abundance: few; CDR3aa: CASSPSAGSTDTQYF; CDR3nt: TGTGCCAGCTCACCCTCAGCGGGGAGCACAGATACGCAGTATTTT
len: 13; v_gene: TRBV7-9; d_gene: NA; j_gene: TRBJ2-5; abundance: NA; CDR3aa: CASAMGGSETQYF; CDR3nt: TGTGCCAGCGCTATGGGGGGCTCGGAGACCCAGTACTTC
len: 14; v_gene: TRBV11-2; d_gene: NA; j_gene: TRBJ2-3; abundance: NA; CDR3aa: CASSLILSTDTQYF; CDR3nt: TGTGCCAGCAGCTTGATACTAAGCACAGATACGCAGTATTTT